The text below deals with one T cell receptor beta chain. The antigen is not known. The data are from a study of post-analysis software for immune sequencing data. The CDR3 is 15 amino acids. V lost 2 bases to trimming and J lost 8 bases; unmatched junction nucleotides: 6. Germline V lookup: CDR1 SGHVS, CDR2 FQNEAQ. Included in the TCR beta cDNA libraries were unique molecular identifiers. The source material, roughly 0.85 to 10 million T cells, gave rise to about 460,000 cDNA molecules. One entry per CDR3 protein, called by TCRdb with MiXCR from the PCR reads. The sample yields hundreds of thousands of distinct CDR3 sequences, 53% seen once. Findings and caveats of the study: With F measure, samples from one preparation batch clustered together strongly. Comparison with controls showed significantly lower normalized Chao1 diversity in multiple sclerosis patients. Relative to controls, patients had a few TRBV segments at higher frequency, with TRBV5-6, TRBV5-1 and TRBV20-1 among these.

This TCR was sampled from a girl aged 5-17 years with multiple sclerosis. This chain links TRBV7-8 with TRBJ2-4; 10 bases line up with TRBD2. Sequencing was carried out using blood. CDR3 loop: CASSLLAGAEDIQYF. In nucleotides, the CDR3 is TGTGCCAGCAGCTTACTAGCGGGAGCCGAGGACATTCAGTACTTC.